Listed here are 28 T cell receptor beta chains from one sample, sequenced in a study of T cell responses to AZD1222 COVID-19 vaccine. Clones were sequenced by immunoSEQ multiplex PCR, and TCRdb holds only the in-frame ones, with some missing. This sample has under 170,000 clones; about nine tenths occur once, and the top ten carry more than 3%. The sample was peripheral blood, taken 28 days after the second AZD1222 dose. These receptor sequences come from an adult who received the AZD1222 COVID-19 vaccine.

The chain links TRBV5-6 to TRBJ2-5; tentative D call: TRBD2 (6 bases). The ends were cut back, 0 bases at V and 1 base at J, with 10 bases in the middle. CDR1 is SGHDT, CDR2 YYEEEE, per germline. CDR3 length: 15 amino acids. CDR3 sequence reads: CASSLVRGTQETQYF. Written as DNA, the CDR3 is TGTGCCAGCAGCTTGGTTCGGGGGACCCAAGAGACCCAGTACTTC.

The V and J genes are TRBV5-1 and TRBJ2-7; 11 bases are shared with TRBD1. Germline CDR1 is SGHRS and CDR2 is YFSETQ. V dropped 5 bases and J dropped 5; count of bases not matched to a gene: 12. The CDR3 totals 16 residues. CDR3 region: CASRPTGQGAIHEQYF. In DNA, the CDR3 is TGCGCCAGCAGACCCACCGGACAGGGGGCGATTCACGAGCAGTACTTC. The full variable domain, in which reference TRBV5-1 and TRBJ2-7 provide the parts outside the CDR3, is KAGVTQTPRYLIKTRGQQVTLSCSPISGHRSVSWYQQTPGQGLQFLFEYFSETQRNKGNFPGRFSGRQFSNSRSEMNVSTLELGDSALYLCASRPTGQGAIHEQYFGPGTRLTVT.

CDR3 sequence (DNA): TGTGCCAGCAGTGAAGGGAGTACACGGCCCGAAGCTTTCTTT. It yields the protein CASSEGSTRPEAFF. The chain carries TRBV6-1 and TRBJ1-1; D is unresolved. The V and J ends lost 1 base and 8 bases respectively, with 14 bases between them. The CDR3 runs 14 residues. CDR1 and CDR2 from the germline V gene are MNHNS and SASEGT.

The chain couples TRBV30 to TRBJ1-1, with D possibly being TRBD1 (5 bases). The CDR3 length is 13 residues. V was clipped by 2 bases and J by 1 base, with 8 bases between them. Germline CDR1 and CDR2: GTSNPN and SVGIG (reference sequence). The CDR3 sequence is CAWSWGPNTEAFF. DNA for the CDR3: TGTGCCTGGAGTTGGGGCCCGAACACTGAAGCTTTCTTT.

The table lists this clone with a few counts. The rearrangement joins TRBV11-2 to TRBJ2-2; D unclear. The CDR3 totals 11 residues. V was cut by 3 bases and J by 11 bases, with 7 bases left in between. The germline CDR1 and CDR2 sequences are SGHAT and FQNNGV. DNA for the CDR3: TGTGCCAGCAGCTTCGTGCGAGAGCTGTTTTTT. Protein: CASSFVRELFF.

V gene TRBV19 combines with J gene TRBJ2-1, with D possibly matching TRBD2 (5 bases). The CDR3 totals 15 residues. V was cut by 1 base and J by 2 bases, with 9 bases left in between. The germline V gene has CDR1 LNHDA and CDR2 SQIVND (reference sequence). CDR3 in amino acids: CASSIGAATYNEQFF. CDR3 DNA: TGTGCCAGTAGTATAGGAGCGGCTACCTACAATGAGCAGTTCTTC.

This chain links TRBV4-1 with TRBJ2-1, with a possible D match to TRBD1 (6 bases). The CDR3 totals 15 residues. Trimming cost V 0 bases and J 6 bases, with 12 bases left between them. CDR1 MGHRA and CDR2 YSYEKL come from the germline V gene. CDR3 DNA sequence: TGCGCCAGCAGCCAAGATGCAGGGGATCTCAATGAGCAGTTCTTC. Residues: CASSQDAGDLNEQFF.

This chain links TRBV19 with TRBJ2-2, with 7 bases that match TRBD1. CDR3 length: 14 amino acids. V was clipped by 7 bases and J by 2 bases; unmatched bases: 4. Germline CDR1 and CDR2: LNHDA and SQIVND (reference sequence). CDR3: CASNYRGNTGELFF. The CDR3 DNA is TGTGCCAGTAACTACAGGGGAAACACCGGGGAGCTGTTTTTT. The variable domain in full, with the rest retrieved from reference TRBV19 and TRBJ2-2, is DGGITQSPKYLFRKEGQNVTLSCEQNLNHDAMYWYRQDPGQGLRLIYYSQIVNDFQKGDIAEGYSVSREKKESFPLTVTSAQKNPTAFYLCASNYRGNTGELFFGEGSRLTVL.

This chain links TRBV12-3 or TRBV12-4 with TRBJ2-1; a weak D match, TRBD2 (5 bases). Trimming took off 0 bases at V and 8 bases at J, with 8 bases between the two ends. The CDR3 contains 13 residues. CDR3 in amino acids: CASSLAGVHEQFF. CDR3 bases: TGTGCCAGCAGTTTAGCGGGAGTTCATGAGCAGTTCTTC.

The chain is built from TRBV19 and TRBJ2-3, with D unclear. Germline CDR1 is LNHDA and CDR2 is SQIVND (reference sequence). Trimming left V 1 base short and J 2 bases short, with 7 bases between. This CDR3 has 14 amino acids. The CDR3 nucleotides read TGTGCCAGTAGTATAGGCGGTTTCACAGATACGCAGTATTTT. This codes for CASSIGGFTDTQYF. Together with reference TRBV19 and TRBJ2-3, the CDR3 gives the full variable domain: DGGITQSPKYLFRKEGQNVTLSCEQNLNHDAMYWYRQDPGQGLRLIYYSQIVNDFQKGDIAEGYSVSREKKESFPLTVTSAQKNPTAFYLCASSIGGFTDTQYFGPGTRLTVL.

This chain links TRBV3-1 (or the pseudogene TRBV3-2) with TRBJ2-7, with D perhaps matching TRBD1 (5 bases). The CDR3 spans 14 residues. Per the germline V gene, CDR1 is LGHDT and CDR2 is YNNKEL (reference sequence). V gave up 1 base and J gave up 4 bases, with 11 bases separating them. The DNA of the CDR3 is TGTGCCAGCAGCCAAGGTGGCAGGGTTTACGAGCAGTACTTC. Translating gives CASSQGGRVYEQYF.

The rearrangement joins TRBV19 to TRBJ1-5; 7 nucleotides match TRBD1. The CDR3 totals 13 residues. Germline V gene data show CDR1 as LNHDA and CDR2 as SQIVND (reference sequence). The V and J ends lost 7 bases and 4 bases, in that order; junction bases with no gene match: 4. The CDR3 coding sequence is TGTGCCAGTAAGCGACAGGGTAATCAGCCCCAGCATTTT. Protein sequence: CASKRQGNQPQHF.

The V call is TRBV3-1 (or the pseudogene TRBV3-2), the J call TRBJ1-5; a weak D match, TRBD1 (5 bases). Germline V gene data show CDR1 as LGHDT and CDR2 as YNNKEL (reference sequence). This CDR3 is built from 15 residues. V shed 1 base and J shed 6 bases, with 13 bases lying between them. The CDR3 sequence: CASSQGGTRAQPQHF. The CDR3 DNA sequence: TGTGCCAGCAGCCAAGGCGGGACTAGGGCTCAGCCCCAGCATTTT.

This chain uses TRBV15 with TRBJ2-2; D may match TRBD1 or TRBD2 (5 bases each). Per the germline V gene, CDR1 is LNHNV and CDR2 is YYDKDF (reference sequence). The CDR3 has 18 residues. Trimming took 4 bases from V and 4 from J, leaving 22 bases between them. This CDR3 reads CATSTYLSGPPSTGELFF. For the CDR3, the DNA is TGTGCCACCAGCACTTACCTATCGGGACCGCCGAGCACCGGGGAGCTGTTTTTT.

V is TRBV7-9 and J is TRBJ2-1, with 13 bases identical to TRBD2. The germline V gene has CDR1 SEHNR and CDR2 FQNEAQ (reference sequence). Trimming cost V 1 base and J 0 bases; bases outside gene matches: 6. The CDR3 is 19 amino acids. CDR3 protein: CASSLGATSGRSSYNEQFF. Written as DNA, the CDR3 is TGTGCCAGCAGCTTAGGAGCGACTAGCGGGAGGAGCTCCTACAATGAGCAGTTCTTC.

CDR3 DNA sequence: TGTGCCAGCAGACTAGGTAACACTGAAGCTTTCTTT. As protein: CASRLGNTEAFF. This chain uses TRBV27 with TRBJ1-1; D gene ambiguous. The germline gives CDR1 MNHEY, CDR2 SMNVEV (reference sequence). The CDR3 runs to 12 residues. The V end was cut by 6 bases, the J end by 2 bases, with 7 bases between.

The rearrangement joins TRBV5-1 to TRBJ1-2; 7 nucleotides line up with TRBD1. V lost 0 bases and J lost 6; bases outside the gene matches: 5. Germline-derived CDR1 and CDR2 are SGHRS and YFSETQ. This CDR3 has 14 amino acids. CDR3 sequence: CASSLVEGADGYTF. The DNA for the CDR3 is TGCGCCAGCAGCTTGGTGGAGGGGGCAGATGGCTACACCTTC.

This chain connects TRBV24-1 to TRBJ1-2, with 11 bases matching TRBD1. The CDR3 spans 15 residues. From germline, CDR1 is KGHDR and CDR2 SFDVKD. The V segment lost 3 bases and the J segment 6 bases; nucleotides outside the gene matches: 5. The CDR3 is CATSDPGQGADGYTF. CDR3 nucleotides: TGTGCCACCAGTGATCCCGGACAGGGGGCTGATGGCTACACCTTC.

V usage is TRBV2 and J usage is TRBJ1-2; a possible D gene is TRBD1 (6 bases). V lost 7 bases to trimming and J lost 2 bases, with 11 bases between them. Looked up from germline, CDR1 is SNHLY and CDR2 is FYNNEI. This CDR3 has 13 residues. The CDR3 DNA reads TGTGCCAGCATGAACAGGGTGAACTATGGCTACACCTTC. As protein: CASMNRVNYGYTF. Supplemented by reference TRBV2 and TRBJ1-2, the full variable domain reads EPEVTQTPSHQVTQMGQEVILRCVPISNHLYFYWYRQILGQKVEFLVSFYNNEISEKSEIFDDQFSVERPDGSNFTLKIRSTKLEDSAMYFCASMNRVNYGYTFGSGTRLTVV.

This chain joins TRBV27 and TRBJ2-3; perhaps TRBD2 as D (6 bases). The CDR3 sequence is 17 residues long. Looked up from germline, CDR1 is MNHEY and CDR2 is SMNVEV (reference sequence). V was pared by 3 bases and J by 0 bases, with 16 bases between. CDR3 bases: TGTGCCAGCAGTTTTCTACAGGAGCGGGTTAGCACAGATACGCAGTATTTT. The encoded protein is CASSFLQERVSTDTQYF.

The CDR3 protein is CASSLIKDSGNTIYF. DNA for the CDR3: TGTGCCAGCAGCTTAATCAAGGATTCTGGAAACACCATATATTTT. The chain is built from TRBV7-2 and TRBJ1-3; no clear D gene. Trimming took off 2 bases at V and 1 base at J, with 9 bases between the two ends. Germline V CDR1 and CDR2: SGHTA, FQGNSA. The CDR3 runs 15 residues.

V gene TRBV19 combines with J gene TRBJ1-2; 7 bases are shared with TRBD1. The J segment lost 2 bases and the V segment lost 6 bases, leaving 0 bases of the junction unmatched. This CDR3 has 12 residues. The germline V gene encodes CDR1 LNHDA and CDR2 SQIVND (reference sequence). Here the CDR3 reads CASRTGNYGYTF. CDR3 nucleotides: TGTGCCAGTAGGACAGGGAACTATGGCTACACCTTC.

The chain couples TRBV21-1 to TRBJ1-6. TRBV21-1 is given as a pseudogene. The CDR3 sequence is 19 residues long. In DNA, the CDR3 is TGTGCCAGCAGCAAAGCAGGAGGGTTCTCCGATTTCGGGAATTCACCCCTCCACTTT. It encodes CASSKAGGFSDFGNSPLHF.

The chain combines TRBV10-1 with TRBJ1-1; 7 positions agree with TRBD1. V trimming: 6 bases; J trimming: 9 bases; junction bases outside the gene matches: 7. The CDR3 contains 12 residues. The germline gives CDR1 WNHNN, CDR2 SYGVQD (reference sequence). CDR3 loop: CASSQGTDKAFF. CDR3 nucleotide sequence: TGCGCCAGCAGCCAAGGGACAGACAAAGCTTTCTTT.

The chain is built from TRBV11-2 and TRBJ1-4, with 7 bases matching TRBD1. This CDR3 spans 16 amino acids. V lost 0 bases to trimming and J lost 6 bases; unmatched junction nucleotides: 7. CDR1 and CDR2 from the germline V gene are SGHAT and FQNNGV. The CDR3 here is CASSLEVGQGDEKLFF. CDR3 DNA: TGTGCCAGCAGCTTAGAGGTCGGGCAGGGGGATGAAAAACTGTTTTTT.

The rearrangement uses TRBV6-1 and TRBJ2-7; 11 positions match TRBD2. The CDR3 runs to 19 residues. Germline assignment: CDR1 MNHNS and CDR2 SASEGT. Unmatched junction bases numbered 11, after V lost 1 base and J lost 0 bases. CDR3 region: CASSEGAGLAGRSSYEQYF. In DNA form, the CDR3 reads TGTGCCAGCAGTGAAGGTGCCGGACTAGCGGGTAGGAGCTCCTACGAGCAGTACTTC.

This clone was detected once. The CDR3, as DNA: TGTGCCAGCTCACCAGGCTCTGGAAACACCATATATTTT. Its translation is CASSPGSGNTIYF. The V gene is TRBV18, the J gene TRBJ1-3; D ambiguous. The CDR3 extends over 13 amino acids. Trimming removed 2 bases at V and 0 bases at J, with 2 bases between. CDR1 is KGHSH and CDR2 is LQKENI in the germline V gene.

The count of this clone is one. The V gene is TRBV5-4, the J gene TRBJ1-4, with D uncertain. V was shortened by 4 bases and J by 4 bases, with 8 bases between the two germline ends. The CDR3 is made up of 13 amino acids. Germline values: CDR1 SGHNT, CDR2 YYREEE (reference sequence). CDR3 loop: CASSLVGNEKLFF. The CDR3 region has the DNA TGTGCCAGCAGCCTAGTGGGTAATGAAAAACTGTTTTTT.